Described below is a single T cell receptor (beta chain) sequence and its context. The specificity of this receptor is unknown. No much larger clone is present one base from it, and per-base qualities are unavailable. This entry is derived from a study of a mutant IDH1 vaccine in newly diagnosed glioma (dated by TCRdb to about 2021). Regarding the study in general: Patients received eight vaccinations in weeks 1, 3, 5, 7, 11, 15, 19 and 23, corresponding to visits V03 through V10. For exploratory analyses, longitudinal TCRB deep sequencing was carried out in roughly 23 treated patients wherever samples were available. Vaccination began 4-6 weeks after radiotherapy alone, or alongside temozolomide cycles in the chemotherapy-containing groups. Before enrollment, most patients had been given radiochemotherapy with temozolomide as standard therapy, while the rest had received either radiotherapy alone or temozolomide alone. Of the 32 patients who were treated, about 60% were male and approximately 38% were female, and the mean age was around 40 years. Peripheral blood was drawn at six visits: V03 (baseline), V05, V07, V10, V12 and V13.

General findings and caveats noted by the study authors: Selection of PBMC samples for TCRB deep sequencing was based on availability. The authors stated that sample limitations prevented analyses of patient blood samples from being reproduced. No apparent relationship was observed between pseudoprogression and alterations in the top peripheral T cell clonotypes detected by TCRB sequencing. Across multiple MHC alleles, vaccine-induced immune responses were seen in approximately 93% of patients.

The CDR3 measures 12 amino acids from cysteine to phenylalanine. Kept here is only the CDR3 DNA, which spans 36 bases and is read in frame from base 1. For CDR1 and CDR2, the germline V gene (reference sequence) lists GTSNPN and SVGIG. V and J are truncated by 3 bases and 5 bases respectively, leaving an intervening sequence of 10 bases. The time point label corresponds to: week 5, during vaccination. Each vaccine dose was 300 ug of a 20-mer mutant IDH1 peptide in Montanide, given subcutaneously with topical imiquimod. Newly diagnosed WHO grade 3 or 4 IDH1-mutant astrocytomas showing loss of nuclear ATRX were present in the donors. The samples were drawn from NOA16, a multicentre, single-arm, open-label phase I trial in Germany that tested a mutant IDH1 peptide vaccine in humans for the first time. The DNeasy Blood and Tissue Kit was used to extract genomic DNA from EDTA blood for TCRB sequencing.

Libraries came from the immunoSEQ multiplex PCR assay. Rearranged TCR beta chain sequences were amplified with the hsTCRB Kit following the manufacturer's protocol. Sequencing of TCRB libraries was carried out on an Illumina MiSeq. As for how the authors treated the data: Demultiplexing, trimming and gene mapping were performed with the kit vendor's proprietary platform. In TCRdb, the immuneACCESS table is reduced to in-frame sequences with V and J assigned. These tables do not hold every clone; where another copy was compared, an unresolved V gene accounts for under half, and the others remain unexplained. V and J calls and clone size come straight from that table; D and trimming were deduced from the DNA. The sample profile shows approximately 57,000 clones; approximately 82% of them were found once. The ten largest make up 3% to 3.5% of the sample.

The source of this sequence is a woman aged 18-29 years with glioma. Some clones in this sample may be carry-over from other donors' samples. The chain is assembled from TRBV30 and TRBJ2-5; 6 matching bases give a weak D call of TRBD2. This specimen was PBMCs, taken from a glioma patient whose treatment included an IDH1 peptide vaccine. The DNA sequence is as follows: TGTGCCTGGAGCGGGGGTTACGAGACCCAGTACTTC. Its translation is CAWSGGYETQYF. With the rest looked up from the reference TRBV30 and TRBJ2-5 genes rather than sequenced, the full variable domain is SQTIHQWPATLVQPVGSPLSLECTVEGTSNPNLYWYRQAAGRGLQLLFYSVGIGQISSEVPQNLSASRPQDRQFILSSKKLLLSDSGFYLCAWSGGYETQYFGPGTRLLVL.